What follows are 32 T cell receptor beta chains derived from one specimen sequenced in a study of PD-1 blockade in classical Hodgkin lymphoma. Every one of the patients relapsed after autologous stem cell transplantation (brentuximab vedotin exposure was variable). Profiled with immunoSEQ multiplex PCR; TCRdb holds only in-frame clones, not every one. The sample holds 40,000 to 50,000 clones, around four fifths seen once. The sequenced sample was peripheral blood mononuclear cells (PBMCs), obtained at baseline. These receptors originate from a human donor with classical Hodgkin lymphoma.

This clone was counted between two and nine times. This sequence joins TRBV5-4 and TRBJ2-1, with D perhaps assigned TRBD1 or TRBD2 (7 bases each). Germline V CDR1 and CDR2: SGHNT, YYREEE (reference sequence). This CDR3 has 17 amino acids. Trimming shortened V by 1 base and J by 4 bases, and 18 bases separated the two germline ends. The CDR3 protein is CASSLFGAGGGYNEQFF. CDR3 nucleotide sequence: TGTGCCAGCAGCTTGTTTGGGGCAGGGGGGGGTTACAATGAGCAGTTCTTC.

The gene calls are TRBV5-4 and TRBJ2-5; 10 bases agree with TRBD2. Germline-derived CDR1 and CDR2 are SGHNT and YYREEE (reference sequence). V was pared by 0 bases and J by 2 bases, with 4 bases of the junction left unmatched. This CDR3 spans 16 amino acids. CDR3 sequence (DNA): TGTGCCAGCAGCTTGGGGACTAGCGGCCAACAAGAGACCCAGTACTTC. Protein: CASSLGTSGQQETQYF.

This clone showed up many times. The chain has TRBV10-3 and TRBJ2-3; 13 nucleotides line up with TRBD2. Germline V gene data show CDR1 as ENHRY and CDR2 as SYGVKD. V lost 7 bases to trimming and J lost 0 bases; unmatched junction nucleotides: 16. There are 20 residues in the CDR3. CDR3 protein: CAINEATGTSGAPSTDTQYF. In nucleotides, the CDR3 is TGTGCCATCAACGAAGCCACCGGGACTAGCGGGGCCCCTAGCACAGATACGCAGTATTTT.

In its sample, this clone was seen a few times. This chain links TRBV25-1 with TRBJ2-7; weak D call: TRBD1 (6 bases). The CDR3 is 15 amino acids. Deletions cut 3 bases from V and 2 bases from J, with 14 bases between. CDR1 MGHDK and CDR2 SYGVNS come from the germline V gene. CDR3 sequence reads: CASSERWDTTYEQYF. The CDR3 DNA sequence: TGTGCCAGCAGTGAGCGTTGGGACACTACCTACGAGCAGTACTTC.

This clone was recorded once. The chain combines TRBV2 with TRBJ2-1; 9 positions agree with TRBD2. CDR1 is SNHLY, CDR2 FYNNEI, per germline. The trim removed 6 bases at V and 3 bases at J, leaving 6 bases unmatched. The CDR3 loop spans 15 amino acids. The CDR3 loop reads CASSGSGGSYNEQFF. The CDR3 DNA reads TGTGCCAGCAGCGGGAGCGGGGGGAGCTACAATGAGCAGTTCTTC.

V is TRBV29-1 and J is TRBJ2-3; a possible D gene is TRBD2 (6 bases). The CDR3 runs 12 residues. Germline V CDR1 and CDR2: SQVTM, ANQGSEA. Deletions cut 3 bases from V and 5 bases from J, with 9 bases between. Here the CDR3 reads CSVDGGGDTQYF. The CDR3 region has the DNA TGCAGCGTTGACGGGGGTGGAGATACGCAGTATTTT.

The genes are TRBV5-6 and TRBJ1-4, with D tentatively TRBD1 (5 bases). The CDR3 has 15 amino acids. V was pared by 5 bases and J by 4 bases, with 15 bases between. Germline CDR1 SGHDT, CDR2 YYEEEE. CDR3 sequence reads: CASSFWDGDNEKLFF. CDR3 nucleotide sequence: TGTGCCAGCAGTTTCTGGGACGGAGATAATGAAAAACTGTTTTTT.

CDR3 in amino acids: CASSFAGGNTEAFF. DNA for the CDR3: TGTGCCAGCAGCTTCGCAGGGGGGAACACTGAAGCTTTCTTT. This chain uses TRBV5-4 with TRBJ1-1; 7 bases are shared with TRBD1. With V trimmed by 2 bases and J by 1 base, 2 bases remained unmatched. The CDR3 spans 14 residues. The germline CDR1 and CDR2 sequences are SGHNT and YYREEE (reference sequence).

V and J are TRBV2 and TRBJ2-4; 10 bases match TRBD2. The CDR3 has 15 amino acids. Germline assignment: CDR1 SNHLY and CDR2 FYNNEI. The J segment lost 9 bases and the V segment lost 3 bases, leaving 8 bases of the junction unmatched. This chain's CDR3 is CASSDPGLAFGIQYF. The CDR3 coding sequence is TGTGCCAGCAGTGATCCGGGACTAGCGTTTGGCATTCAGTACTTC. Based on the CDR3 plus reference TRBV2 and TRBJ2-4, the full variable domain is EPEVTQTPSHQVTQMGQEVILRCVPISNHLYFYWYRQILGQKVEFLVSFYNNEISEKSEIFDDQFSVERPDGSNFTLKIRSTKLEDSAMYFCASSDPGLAFGIQYFGAGTRLSVL.

The chain recombines TRBV4-1 with TRBJ2-1, with 7 nucleotides matching TRBD1. Germline V gene lookup returns CDR1 MGHRA and CDR2 YSYEKL. There are 14 residues in the CDR3. J was trimmed by 2 bases and V by 5 bases; bases with no gene match: 3. CDR3 sequence: CASSGTVPYNEQFF. For the CDR3, the DNA is TGCGCCAGCAGCGGGACAGTACCCTACAATGAGCAGTTCTTC.

The gene calls are TRBV5-1 and TRBJ2-2; 8 bases align to TRBD2. CDR3 size: 15 residues. With 3 bases clipped from V and 4 bases from J, the junction kept 5 bases outside the gene matches. Germline assignment: CDR1 SGHRS and CDR2 YFSETQ. This CDR3 is CASSSLGRVTGELFF. The CDR3 bases are TGCGCCAGCAGCTCCCTCGGGAGGGTCACCGGGGAGCTGTTTTTT. The whole variable domain, filled in from reference TRBV5-1 and TRBJ2-2, reads KAGVTQTPRYLIKTRGQQVTLSCSPISGHRSVSWYQQTPGQGLQFLFEYFSETQRNKGNFPGRFSGRQFSNSRSEMNVSTLELGDSALYLCASSSLGRVTGELFFGEGSRLTVL.

This clone has only one observation. The chain is built from TRBV21-1 and TRBJ2-1; no check of the table's D call, TRBD2, against the DNA was made. TRBV21-1 is described as a pseudogene. The CDR3 sequence is 16 residues long. The CDR3 nucleotides are TGTGCCAGCGGAACTCTAGCGGGGGGGGACTACAATGAGCAGTTCTTC. This codes for CASGTLAGGDYNEQFF.

The chain is built from TRBV5-1 and TRBJ2-7; maybe TRBD1 (5 bases). The CDR3 loop spans 14 amino acids. The germline V gene has CDR1 SGHRS and CDR2 YFSETQ. Trimming cost V 2 bases and J 0 bases, with 9 bases left between them. The CDR3 DNA is TGCGCCAGCAGCTTTACAGGAAGCTCCTACGAGCAGTACTTC. Protein product: CASSFTGSSYEQYF.

The CDR3 reads CASSPFTPGPRGNEQFF. The CDR3 nucleotides read TGTGCCAGCAGCCCCTTCACACCGGGACCCCGGGGCAATGAGCAGTTCTTC. The chain combines TRBV7-9 with TRBJ2-1; D tentatively fits TRBD1 or TRBD2 (5 bases each). The CDR3 is made up of 17 amino acids. Trimming pared 5 bases from V and 6 bases from J, leaving 23 bases between. Per germline, CDR1 SEHNR and CDR2 FQNEAQ (reference sequence).

This rearrangement joins TRBV2 to TRBJ2-2, with D perhaps given as TRBD1 or TRBD2 (5 bases each). Deletions cut 5 bases from V and 7 bases from J, with 14 bases between. This CDR3 has 14 amino acids. CDR1 is SNHLY and CDR2 is FYNNEI in the germline V gene. The CDR3 here is CASSLQGPGGELFF. The CDR3 DNA reads as TGTGCCAGCAGTCTCCAGGGACCGGGCGGGGAGCTGTTTTTT.

This chain joins TRBV29-1 and TRBJ1-1, with D hard to call. The germline gives CDR1 SQVTM, CDR2 ANQGSEA. V shed 7 bases and J shed 7 bases, with 19 bases lying between them. The CDR3 contains 13 residues. DNA for the CDR3: TGCAGCGCTCTGGACGGAATCCAAGGTGAAGCTTTCTTT. Translating it yields CSALDGIQGEAFF.

The genes are TRBV5-1 and TRBJ1-1; D gene ambiguous. The V and J ends lost 0 bases and 1 base respectively, with 7 bases between them. The CDR3 has 14 amino acids. Germline V lookup: CDR1 SGHRS, CDR2 YFSETQ. In DNA form, the CDR3 reads TGCGCCAGCAGCTTGGAGGCAGCGAACACTGAAGCTTTCTTT. Its translation: CASSLEAANTEAFF.

The V call is TRBV7-2, the J call TRBJ1-2; D is unresolved. From germline, CDR1 is SGHTA and CDR2 FQGNSA. The CDR3 totals 16 residues. Trimming shortened V by 1 base and J by 0 bases, and 12 bases separated the two germline ends. The CDR3 reads CASSLVVSEANYGYTF. As DNA, the CDR3 is TGTGCCAGCAGCTTAGTTGTCAGTGAAGCTAACTATGGCTACACCTTC.

The chain joins TRBV6-5 to TRBJ2-7, with D perhaps TRBD1 (7 bases). The CDR3 has 14 amino acids. The germline V and J ends were trimmed by 9 bases and 3 bases, with 18 bases remaining between them. Germline V gives CDR1 MNHEY, CDR2 SVGAGI. The CDR3 is CASHGGAGGYEQYF. The CDR3 bases are TGTGCCAGTCATGGAGGGGCAGGGGGCTACGAGCAGTACTTC.

This chain connects TRBV4-1 to TRBJ2-3; TRBD1 aligns across 9 bases. The CDR3 totals 17 residues. Germline trimming cut 3 bases from V and 3 bases from J; bases unmatched to any gene: 10. Germline V gene sequence: CDR1 MGHRA, CDR2 YSYEKL. The CDR3 protein is CASSQGSDRGITDTQYF. CDR3 in DNA: TGCGCCAGCAGCCAGGGCTCGGACAGGGGAATAACAGATACGCAGTATTTT.

The V and J genes are TRBV7-3 and TRBJ2-3, with 9 bases lining up with TRBD1. Germline V gives CDR1 SGHTA, CDR2 FQGTGA. CDR3 size: 17 residues. V lost 3 bases, J lost 2 bases, and 9 bases stayed unmatched. CDR3 nucleotide sequence: TGTGCCAGCAGCTTTATAACCGGGACAGGGATCACAGATACGCAGTATTTT. Its translation is CASSFITGTGITDTQYF.

This clone has a single count. This chain connects TRBV19 to TRBJ2-3, with no clear D. Germline CDR1 and CDR2: LNHDA and SQIVND (reference sequence). This CDR3 spans 13 amino acids. The germline V and J ends were trimmed by 11 bases and 1 base, with 13 bases remaining between them. The CDR3 nucleotides are TGTGCCGCCTCTCGCGGACGCACAGATACGCAGTATTTT. Translated: CAASRGRTDTQYF.

The chain joins TRBV21-1 to TRBJ2-5; TRBD1, the table's D call, was not compared with the DNA. TRBV21-1 corresponds to a pseudogene. The CDR3 covers 13 residues. The CDR3 loop is CASSGQDQETQYF. Here the CDR3 DNA reads TGTGCCAGCAGCGGGCAGGATCAAGAGACCCAGTACTTC.

The gene calls are TRBV19 and TRBJ2-1, with a tentative D call TRBD1 (6 bases). Trimming removed 2 bases at V and 0 bases at J, with 29 bases between. Germline lookup yields CDR1 LNHDA and CDR2 SQIVND (reference sequence). This CDR3 is 22 amino acids long. CDR3 sequence (DNA): TGTGCCAGTAGTATATGGGTAGGCTTGGACAGAAGGATCCCAAGCTCCTACAATGAGCAGTTCTTC. Protein: CASSIWVGLDRRIPSSYNEQFF.

This chain uses TRBV7-3 with TRBJ2-2; weak D call: TRBD2 (5 bases). The CDR3 has 14 amino acids. In germline, CDR1 is SGHTA, CDR2 FQGTGA. The ends were cut back, 3 bases at V and 6 bases at J, with 11 bases in the middle. In DNA, the CDR3 is TGTGCCAGCAGCTTCGGGGTTGAGGCCGGGGAGCTGTTTTTT. It specifies CASSFGVEAGELFF.

This chain links TRBV7-9 with TRBJ2-5; D may be TRBD1 (6 bases). This CDR3 region has 15 residues. CDR1 and CDR2 from the germline V gene are SEHNR and FQNEAQ (reference sequence). The V end was cut by 5 bases, the J end by 3 bases, with 16 bases between. For the CDR3, the DNA is TGTGCCAGCAGCCTAGGGACACCTGGGGAAGAGACCCAGTACTTC. This gives the protein CASSLGTPGEETQYF.

The chain joins TRBV18 to TRBJ1-2; D gene ambiguous. V lost 2 bases and J lost 1, with 11 bases in between. Germline-derived CDR1 and CDR2 are KGHSH and LQKENI. The CDR3 sequence is 15 residues long. CDR3 sequence (DNA): TGTGCCAGCTCACCAGTACCGGGTGATAACTATGGCTACACCTTC. It yields the protein CASSPVPGDNYGYTF.

This clone occurred a few times. The DNA for the CDR3 is TGCGCCAGCAGCTTGGACAGCGCCGCGGCTGAAGCTTTCTTT. It specifies CASSLDSAAAEAFF. This chain uses TRBV5-1 with TRBJ1-1; no definite D call. The CDR3 extends over 14 amino acids. From germline, CDR1 is SGHRS and CDR2 YFSETQ. The V gene lost 0 bases and the J gene lost 6 bases, with 12 bases spanning the gap.

The chain couples TRBV7-2 to TRBJ2-7; 7 bases are shared with TRBD1. Germline CDR1 reads SGHTA; CDR2 reads FQGNSA. The CDR3 is 15 amino acids. V was clipped by 4 bases and J by 0 bases; unmatched bases: 6. CDR3 nucleotide sequence: TGTGCCAGCAGCTATCCAGGGACAGCCTCCTACGAGCAGTACTTC. It is translated as CASSYPGTASYEQYF. Full variable domain (remainder filled in from reference TRBV7-2 and TRBJ2-7): GAGVSQSPSNKVTEKGKDVELRCDPISGHTALYWYRQSLGQGLEFLIYFQGNSAPDKSGLPSDRFSAERTGGSVSTLTIQRTQQEDSAVYLCASSYPGTASYEQYFGPGTRLTVT.

The V call is TRBV10-2, the J call TRBJ2-3, with 10 bases lining up with TRBD2. The length of the CDR3 is 16 residues. Germline V lookup: CDR1 WSHSY, CDR2 SAAADI. V was pared by 8 bases and J by 1 base, with 9 bases of the junction left unmatched. CDR3 region: CASGRAGGLGTDTQYF. CDR3 sequence (DNA): TGCGCCAGCGGCAGAGCGGGGGGGTTAGGCACAGATACGCAGTATTTT.

This clone occurred once. J is TRBJ1-1 and V is TRBV20-1; D gene uncertain. Germline-derived CDR1 and CDR2 are DFQATT and SNEGSKA (reference sequence). V was trimmed by 3 bases and J by 5 bases, leaving 7 bases between them. The CDR3 has 11 amino acids. The CDR3 DNA reads TGCAGTGCTAGGGGCAGAACTGAAGCTTTCTTT. Translated: CSARGRTEAFF.

The chain carries TRBV7-9 and TRBJ2-5, with unresolved D. The CDR3 is 12 amino acids. Germline loops: CDR1 SEHNR, CDR2 FQNEAQ (reference sequence). V was clipped by 4 bases and J by 11 bases, with 14 bases between them. The CDR3 bases are TGTGCCAGCAGCTCCGATCCCGGAGAGCAGTACTTC. Protein sequence: CASSSDPGEQYF.